This T cell receptor (beta chain) is drawn from a study of cytomegalovirus exposure and HLA in healthy donors. CDR1 and CDR2 from the germline V gene are SGHAT and FQNNGV. Trimming left V 5 bases short and J 4 bases short, with 12 bases between. This CDR3 region has 15 residues. The study ran its PCR with 60 Vbeta and 13 Jbeta primers. The data were produced by immunoSEQ multiplex PCR, yet TCRdb's version contains in-frame clones alone and is incomplete. The sample lists some 120,000 clones; roughly 82% were seen once. Healthy bone marrow donors formed the donor group. V is TRBV11-2 and J is TRBJ1-6; D possibly corresponds to TRBD1 (6 bases). The sample comprised PBMCs. This sequence originates from a male donor in good health and CMV-seropositive. CDR3 DNA sequence: TGTGCCAGCAGCACCACAGGGTCGTATAATTCACCCCTCCACTTT. This translates into CASSTTGSYNSPLHF.